This T cell receptor beta chain was identified in a study of shared clonotypes between healthy human individuals. Turning to the study itself: Used for every donor were three CD4 naive, three CD4 memory, two CD8 naive and one CD8 memory plate.

As for this clone: Other DNA sequences in the same sample also yield this CDR3.

The sorted-subset replicate PCRs were given 150 to 200 ng DNA, which is tens of thousands of T cell genomes. This table comes from immunoSEQ multiplex PCR, and its TCRdb copy is limited to in-frame clones, with some not included. The sample carries over a million clones, around 97% recorded once. The CDR3 runs to 13 residues. With 5 bases removed from V and 1 base from J, the gap between germline ends came to 5 bases. The germline gives CDR1 LNHDA, CDR2 SQIVND (reference sequence). The donors, all of them Caucasian adults, lived in Nashville, Tennessee. The sequencing input was naive CD4+ T cells sorted from blood. Subset defined: CD45RA+ positively selected. This TCR derives from a man aged 25-45 years in good health. The rearrangement uses TRBV19 and TRBJ2-2; unclear D gene. The CDR3 sequence: CASSLRNTGELFF. The CDR3 DNA sequence: TGTGCCAGTAGTTTGCGGAACACCGGGGAGCTGTTTTTT.